Below, 10 T cell receptor beta chains from the same sample are listed, as sequenced in a study of neurological immune-mediated disorders. TCRdb reanalysed the 5' RACE reads using MiXCR and keeps one entry per CDR3 protein. This sample has 40,000 to 55,000 distinct CDR3 sequences, with 4.5% to 7% found just once. The specimen was CD4+ T cells from blood. The receptors were gathered from a woman aged 18-30 years with multiple sclerosis.

This clonotype came up many times. CDR3 coding DNA: TGTGCCAGCAGCTGGACAGGGGAGATCTACAATGAGCAGTTCTTC. This gives the protein CASSWTGEIYNEQFF. The gene calls are TRBV5-5 and TRBJ2-1; 9 positions match TRBD1. In germline, CDR1 is SGHKS, CDR2 YYEKEE (reference sequence). The CDR3 spans 15 residues. Trimming cost V 3 bases and J 3 bases; bases outside gene matches: 4.

This clonotype was found many times. The gene calls are TRBV5-1 and TRBJ2-2; D ambiguous. The CDR3 length is 13 residues. V was clipped by 3 bases and J by 4 bases, with 7 bases between them. Germline CDR1 reads SGHRS; CDR2 reads YFSETQ. CDR3 in amino acids: CASSSYRTGELFF. The CDR3 DNA follows: TGCGCCAGCAGCTCATACCGCACCGGGGAGCTGTTTTTT.

This clonotype appeared many times. This rearrangement joins TRBV18 to TRBJ1-2; 7 positions agree with TRBD1. The CDR3 is 14 residues long. V was clipped by 6 bases and J by 13 bases; unmatched bases: 17. CDR1 is KGHSH and CDR2 is LQKENI in the germline V gene. The CDR3 bases are TGTGCCAGCTCGCGACAGGGCCCCTTAGCCGGCGGCACCTTC. Its protein is CASSRQGPLAGGTF.

This clonotype was detected many times. The chain has TRBV5-1 and TRBJ2-3, with no clear D. Germline-derived CDR1 and CDR2 are SGHRS and YFSETQ. V was clipped by 0 bases and J by 0 bases, with 11 bases between them. The CDR3 covers 16 residues. The CDR3 DNA is TGCGCCAGCAGCTTGGCCGTCGGTACTAGCACAGATACGCAGTATTTT. Translating gives CASSLAVGTSTDTQYF.

In its sample, this clonotype was seen many times. The chain joins TRBV5-1 to TRBJ2-1; D is ambiguous. The germline gives CDR1 SGHRS, CDR2 YFSETQ. The CDR3 length is 14 residues. Deletions cut 4 bases from V and 6 bases from J, with 14 bases between. CDR3 DNA sequence: TGCGCCAGCAGCGATATGGGTCGACCCAATGAGCAGTTCTTC. Protein sequence: CASSDMGRPNEQFF.

This clonotype was counted many times. V usage is TRBV5-1 and J usage is TRBJ2-5, with D unresolved. V lost 0 bases and J lost 1, with 10 bases in between. Germline V gene sequence: CDR1 SGHRS, CDR2 YFSETQ. CDR3 length equals 15 residues. The CDR3 is CASSLAPVTQETQYF. The DNA for the CDR3 is TGCGCCAGCAGCTTGGCCCCCGTAACCCAAGAGACCCAGTACTTC.

At least ten counts were recorded for this clonotype. The rearrangement links TRBV5-1 to TRBJ1-1; maybe TRBD1 (6 bases). This CDR3 region has 15 residues. The ends were cut back, 5 bases at V and 3 bases at J, with 17 bases in the middle. In germline, CDR1 is SGHRS, CDR2 YFSETQ. DNA for the CDR3: TGCGCCAGCAGGCACGCAGGGGTTGGGGACACTGAAGCTTTCTTT. Its protein product is CASRHAGVGDTEAFF.

The V call is TRBV4-3, the J call TRBJ1-1, with D unclear. Germline assignment: CDR1 LGHNA and CDR2 YSLEER. CDR3 length equals 15 residues. Trimming pared 4 bases from V and 1 base from J, leaving 13 bases between. CDR3 amino acids: CASSPISAPNTEAFF. The DNA of the CDR3 is TGCGCCAGCAGCCCGATCTCGGCCCCGAACACTGAAGCTTTCTTT.

This clonotype was picked up many times. The chain has TRBV29-1 and TRBJ2-5, with 8 bases fitting TRBD1. The CDR3 is made up of 12 amino acids. V shed 4 bases and J 4 bases; nucleotides not matched to a gene: 2. Germline CDR1 and CDR2: SQVTM and ANQGSEA. This chain's CDR3 is CSVARGPETQYF. DNA of the CDR3: TGCAGCGTTGCCAGGGGGCCAGAGACCCAGTACTTC.

Many counts were recorded for this clonotype. The chain recombines TRBV11-2 with TRBJ2-2; D uncertain. The CDR3 has 15 amino acids. The germline V gene has CDR1 SGHAT and CDR2 FQNNGV. V lost 0 bases and J 1 base, leaving 6 bases between the germline ends. The CDR3 protein is CASSLDPGNTGELFF. The CDR3 bases are TGTGCCAGCAGCTTAGATCCGGGGAACACCGGGGAGCTGTTTTTT.